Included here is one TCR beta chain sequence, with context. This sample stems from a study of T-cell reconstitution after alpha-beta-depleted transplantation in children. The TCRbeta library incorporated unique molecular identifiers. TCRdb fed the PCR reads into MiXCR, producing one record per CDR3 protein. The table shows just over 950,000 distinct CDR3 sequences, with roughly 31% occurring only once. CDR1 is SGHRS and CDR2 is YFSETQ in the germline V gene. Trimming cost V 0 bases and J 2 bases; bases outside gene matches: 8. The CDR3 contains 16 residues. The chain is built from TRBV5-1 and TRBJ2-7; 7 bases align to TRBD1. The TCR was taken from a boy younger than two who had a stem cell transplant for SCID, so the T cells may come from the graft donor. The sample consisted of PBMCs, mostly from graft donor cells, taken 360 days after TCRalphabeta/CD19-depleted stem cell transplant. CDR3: CASSLGGTGVPYEQYF. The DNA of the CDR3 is TGCGCCAGCAGCTTGGGCGGAACAGGGGTTCCCTACGAGCAGTACTTC.